Listed below are T cell receptor beta chains from one sample, sequenced in a study of cytomegalovirus exposure and HLA in healthy donors. Using immunoSEQ multiplex PCR, the repertoire was profiled, and TCRdb retains in-frame clones only, with some absent. The sample has around 52,000 clones. Sequencing was performed on PBMCs. The receptors here all came from a middle-aged man in good health and CMV-seropositive. The CDR3 runs from the conserved cysteine through the conserved F or W. D genes are given only for firm matches.

TRBV4-2,-,TRBJ2-7,CASSQGTEYEQYF,TGTGCCAGCAGCCAAGGGACAGAGTACGAGCAGTACTTC
TRBV5-4,TRBD1,TRBJ2-1,CASSVTRGLYNEQFF,TGTGCCAGCAGCGTGACAAGGGGGCTGTACAATGAGCAGTTCTTC
TRBV30,TRBD1,TRBJ1-2,CAWSVRQGFWYGYTF,TGTGCCTGGAGTGTACGACAGGGATTTTGGTATGGCTACACCTTC
TRBV4-2,TRBD2,TRBJ2-5,CASSQGSDSSGDQETQYF,TGTGCCAGCAGCCAAGGCTCCGATTCTAGCGGGGACCAAGAGACCCAGTACTTC
TRBV11-2,-,TRBJ1-1,CASSSYTANTEAFF,TGTGCCAGCAGCTCGTATACAGCGAACACTGAAGCTTTCTTT
TRBV9,TRBD2,TRBJ2-1,CASSVEGLAVNEQFF,TGTGCCAGCAGCGTAGAGGGACTAGCGGTCAATGAGCAGTTCTTC
TRBV30,TRBD1,TRBJ1-5,CAWGKDRGGQPQHF,TGTGCCTGGGGTAAGGACAGGGGAGGGCAGCCCCAGCATTTT
TRBV9,TRBD1,TRBJ1-1,CASSVDADRATEAFF,TGTGCCAGCAGCGTAGACGCGGACAGGGCCACTGAAGCTTTCTTT
TRBV5-4,TRBD1,TRBJ2-7,CASSPAGTGYEQYF,TGTGCCAGCAGCCCGGCGGGGACAGGCTACGAGCAGTACTTC
TRBV19,-,TRBJ2-2,CASSIASVGELFF,TGTGCCAGTAGTATTGCTTCAGTCGGGGAGCTGTTTTTT
TRBV2,-,TRBJ2-2,CASSPDRFTGELFF,TGTGCCAGCAGCCCTGACAGGTTCACCGGGGAGCTGTTTTTT
TRBV9,TRBD1,TRBJ1-2,CASRRQTGVEGYTF,TGTGCCAGCAGACGACAAACAGGGGTTGAGGGCTACACCTTC
TRBV5-5,TRBD2,TRBJ2-3,CASTDLGGGRMTDTQYF,TGTGCCAGCACCGATTTGGGAGGCGGGAGGATGACAGATACGCAGTATTTT
TRBV29-1,TRBD1,TRBJ2-7,CSALRQGVHEQYF,TGCAGCGCCCTACGACAGGGTGTCCACGAGCAGTACTTC